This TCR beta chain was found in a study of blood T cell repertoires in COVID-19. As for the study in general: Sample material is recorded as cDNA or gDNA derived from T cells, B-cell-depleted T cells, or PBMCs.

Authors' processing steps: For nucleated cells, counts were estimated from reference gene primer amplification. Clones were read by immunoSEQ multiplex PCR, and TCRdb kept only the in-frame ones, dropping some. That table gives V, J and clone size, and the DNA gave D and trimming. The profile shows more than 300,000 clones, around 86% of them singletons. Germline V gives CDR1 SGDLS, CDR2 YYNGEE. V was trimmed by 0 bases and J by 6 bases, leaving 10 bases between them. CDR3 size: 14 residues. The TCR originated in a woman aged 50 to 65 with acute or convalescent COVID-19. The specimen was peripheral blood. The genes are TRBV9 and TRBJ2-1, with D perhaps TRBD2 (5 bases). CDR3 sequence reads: CASSVDGKSNEQFF. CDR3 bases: TGTGCCAGCAGCGTAGACGGGAAGTCCAATGAGCAGTTCTTC.